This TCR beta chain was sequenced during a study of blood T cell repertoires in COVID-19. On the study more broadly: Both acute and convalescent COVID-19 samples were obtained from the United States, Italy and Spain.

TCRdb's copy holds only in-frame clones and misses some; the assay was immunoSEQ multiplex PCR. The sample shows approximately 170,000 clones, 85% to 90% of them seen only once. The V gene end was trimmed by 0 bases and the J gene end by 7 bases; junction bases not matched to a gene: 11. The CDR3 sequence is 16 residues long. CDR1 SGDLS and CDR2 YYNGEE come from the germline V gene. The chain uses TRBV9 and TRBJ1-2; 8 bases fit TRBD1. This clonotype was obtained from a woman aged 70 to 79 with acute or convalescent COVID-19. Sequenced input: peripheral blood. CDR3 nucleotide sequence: TGTGCCAGCAGCGTAGTGGGGGCAACAGGGGGAGCTGGCTACACCTTC. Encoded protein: CASSVVGATGGAGYTF. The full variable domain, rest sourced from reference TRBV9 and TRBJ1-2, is DSGVTQTPKHLITATGQRVTLRCSPRSGDLSVYWYQQSLDQGLQFLIQYYNGEERAKGNILERFSAQQFPDLHSELNLSSLELGDSALYFCASSVVGATGGAGYTFGSGTRLTVV.